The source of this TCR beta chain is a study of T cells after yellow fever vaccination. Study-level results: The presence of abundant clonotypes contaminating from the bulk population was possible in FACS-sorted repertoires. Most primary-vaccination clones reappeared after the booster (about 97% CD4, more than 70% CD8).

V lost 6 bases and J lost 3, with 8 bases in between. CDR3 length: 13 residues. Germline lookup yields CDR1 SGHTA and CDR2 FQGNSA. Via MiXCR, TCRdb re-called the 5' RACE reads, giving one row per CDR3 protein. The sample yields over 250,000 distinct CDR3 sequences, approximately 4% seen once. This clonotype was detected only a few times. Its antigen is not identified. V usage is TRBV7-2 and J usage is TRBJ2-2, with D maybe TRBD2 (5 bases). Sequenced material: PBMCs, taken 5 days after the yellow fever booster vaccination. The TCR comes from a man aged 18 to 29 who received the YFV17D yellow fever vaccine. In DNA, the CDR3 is TGTGCCAGCAGTCGGGATTACACCGGGGAGCTGTTTTTT. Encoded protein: CASSRDYTGELFF.